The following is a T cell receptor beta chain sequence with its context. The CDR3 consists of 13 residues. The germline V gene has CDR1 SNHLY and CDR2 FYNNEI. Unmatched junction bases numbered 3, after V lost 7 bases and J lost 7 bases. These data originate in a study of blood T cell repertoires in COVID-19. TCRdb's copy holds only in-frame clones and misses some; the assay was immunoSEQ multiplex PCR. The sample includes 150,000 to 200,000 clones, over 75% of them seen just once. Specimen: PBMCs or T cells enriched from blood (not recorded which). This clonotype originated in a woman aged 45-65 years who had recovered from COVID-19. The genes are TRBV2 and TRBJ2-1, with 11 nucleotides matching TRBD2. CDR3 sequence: CASMGLAANEQFF. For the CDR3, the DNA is TGTGCCAGCATGGGACTAGCGGCAAATGAGCAGTTCTTC.